What follows is one T cell receptor (beta chain) and its context. Its specificity is not known. This sample includes further DNA sequences coding for the same CDR3. The data were obtained in a study of graft-versus-host responses after intestinal transplantation. Study in general: Transplant recipients had multivisceral, liver-intestinal, or isolated intestinal grafts. Anti-thymocyte globulin induction preceded approximately three years of tacrolimus and steroid maintenance in all recipients. Study-level results: High graft-versus-host to host-versus-graft T cell clonal ratios marked allografts of patients with graft-donor macrochimerism. GvH clones appeared in recipient marrow, some first in ileum or blood.

The data were produced by immunoSEQ multiplex PCR, yet TCRdb's version contains in-frame clones alone and is incomplete. The profile covers roughly 110,000 clones, with approximately 90% appearing a single time and approximately 0.22% taken by the ten largest. The clonotype was recovered from a human donor who was the organ donor for an intestinal transplant. The sample here was unstimulated CD4+ T cells sorted from spleen or lymph node cells, taken before transplant.

CDR3 loop: CASSRDGSYEQYF. The DNA of the CDR3 is TGTGCCAGCAGCCGGGACGGCTCCTACGAGCAGTACTTC. This sequence joins TRBV6-5 and TRBJ2-7; D may be TRBD1 or TRBD2 (5 bases each). The CDR3 length is 13 residues. Trimming removed 6 bases at V and 0 bases at J, with 9 bases between. Germline V gene lookup returns CDR1 MNHEY and CDR2 SVGAGI.